This entry lists 28 T cell receptor beta chains sequenced from one sample in a study. TCRdb re-called the RT-PCR reads with MiXCR, one entry per CDR3 protein. The profile shows 550,000 to 750,000 distinct CDR3 sequences, about 14% of them singletons. Specimen: memory CD4+ T cells from blood. The source is a female donor in good health, serving as a healthy control.

The chain has TRBV7-9 and TRBJ2-3; 9 nucleotides match TRBD2. Germline V CDR1 and CDR2: SEHNR, FQNEAQ (reference sequence). CDR3 length: 16 residues. The V segment lost 7 bases and the J segment 0 bases; nucleotides outside the gene matches: 8. CDR3 in amino acids: CASTQGRGGSTDTQYF. CDR3 DNA: TGTGCCAGCACCCAAGGGCGGGGGGGGAGCACAGATACGCAGTATTTT.

The rearrangement uses TRBV6-1 and TRBJ1-4; D ambiguous. The V gene lost 6 bases and the J gene lost 7 bases, with 12 bases spanning the gap. The CDR3 extends over 13 amino acids. Germline values: CDR1 MNHNS, CDR2 SASEGT. The CDR3 here is CASSPEGTEKLFF. CDR3 DNA: TGTGCCAGCAGCCCGGAGGGCACTGAAAAACTGTTTTTT.

The CDR3 spells CAIVSGGKLFF. DNA of the CDR3: TGTGCCATCGTCTCTGGGGGAAAACTGTTTTTT. The rearrangement uses TRBV12-3 or TRBV12-4 and TRBJ1-4, with TRBD1 as a possible D gene (5 bases). The V end was cut by 10 bases, the J end by 10 bases, with 13 bases between. The CDR3 consists of 11 residues.

The rearrangement joins TRBV5-1 to TRBJ2-1, with 11 positions matching TRBD2. Germline trimming cut 0 bases from V and 5 bases from J; bases unmatched to any gene: 4. There are 16 residues in the CDR3. Germline V gene lookup returns CDR1 SGHRS and CDR2 YFSETQ. CDR3 loop: CASSLGVLAGDNEQFF. CDR3 DNA sequence: TGCGCCAGCAGCTTGGGGGTACTAGCGGGAGACAATGAGCAGTTCTTC.

Ten or more counts support this clonotype. The CDR3: CSASRRGRNEQYF. Written as DNA, the CDR3 is TGCAGTGCTAGTAGGAGGGGGCGAAACGAGCAGTACTTC. The chain recombines TRBV20-1 with TRBJ2-7, with a weak D call TRBD1 (7 bases). CDR3 size: 13 residues. CDR1 is DFQATT and CDR2 is SNEGSKA in the germline V gene (reference sequence). V gave up 3 bases and J gave up 5 bases, with 14 bases separating them.

This clonotype has just a few counts. This rearrangement joins TRBV28 to TRBJ2-7, with D uncertain. Germline-derived CDR1 and CDR2 are MDHEN and SYDVKM. V was shortened by 3 bases and J by 2 bases, with 8 bases between the two germline ends. This CDR3 has 13 amino acids. The CDR3 DNA reads as TGTGCCAGCAGTTTGAATGATCCCTACGAGCAGTACTTC. Its translation is CASSLNDPYEQYF. Filled out from reference TRBV28 and TRBJ2-7, the complete variable domain reads DVKVTQSSRYLVKRTGEKVFLECVQDMDHENMFWYRQDPGLGLRLIYFSYDVKMKEKGDIPEGYSVSREKKERFSLILESASTNQTSMYLCASSLNDPYEQYFGPGTRLTVT.

This clonotype showed up many times. This chain uses TRBV4-2 with TRBJ2-1, with D perhaps TRBD2 (6 bases). Germline CDR1 reads LGHNA; CDR2 reads YNFKEQ. Trimming removed 0 bases from V and 8 bases from J, with 17 bases in between. CDR3 size: 16 residues. The CDR3 sequence is CASSQEGLASGDEQFF. CDR3 nucleotides: TGTGCCAGCAGCCAAGAGGGGCTAGCCTCGGGAGATGAGCAGTTCTTC.

The chain uses TRBV28 and TRBJ1-5; 7 nucleotides line up with TRBD1. Germline loops: CDR1 MDHEN, CDR2 SYDVKM. This CDR3 region has 14 residues. V gave up 3 bases and J gave up 4 bases; unmatched junction bases: 3. The CDR3 DNA reads as TGTGCCAGCAGTTTTCCGGGACAGAATCAGCCCCAGCATTTT. Its translation is CASSFPGQNQPQHF.

This clonotype was detected ten times or more. J is TRBJ2-1 and V is TRBV20-1; TRBD2 is a possible D gene (7 bases). This CDR3 spans 12 amino acids. Trimming stripped 3 bases from V and 9 bases from J, with 12 bases between. CDR1 and CDR2 from the germline V gene are DFQATT and SNEGSKA (reference sequence). CDR3 sequence reads: CSASGGPGEQFF. The DNA of the CDR3 is TGCAGTGCTAGCGGGGGGCCGGGTGAGCAGTTCTTC.

This clonotype showed up many times. This chain joins TRBV28 and TRBJ1-2; the D is unclear. The CDR3 is 13 amino acids. The V end lost 2 bases, the J end lost 7 bases, and 11 bases lay between the germline ends. The germline V gene encodes CDR1 MDHEN and CDR2 SYDVKM. This CDR3 is CASSLPKGSGYTF. The CDR3 DNA follows: TGTGCCAGCAGTTTACCTAAAGGGTCTGGCTACACCTTC.

The V gene is TRBV28, the J gene TRBJ2-5, with a possible D match to TRBD1 (5 bases). V lost 9 bases, J lost 1 base, and 12 bases lay in between. In germline, CDR1 is MDHEN, CDR2 SYDVKM. This CDR3 is 13 amino acids long. The CDR3 nucleotides read TGTGCCAGTCAAGGGGTACTCCAAGAGACCCAGTACTTC. Protein: CASQGVLQETQYF.

This clonotype was observed many times. This chain links TRBV28 with TRBJ2-3; 12 bases align to TRBD2. Looked up from germline, CDR1 is MDHEN and CDR2 is SYDVKM. Trimming removed 3 bases from V and 5 bases from J; junction bases left unmatched: 6. The CDR3 is 16 amino acids. Here the CDR3 reads CASSFAGLAGRDTQYF. The CDR3 DNA follows: TGTGCCAGCAGTTTCGCCGGACTAGCGGGAAGAGATACGCAGTATTTT.

This clonotype has just a few counts. The V and J genes are TRBV5-1 and TRBJ2-7; D gene unclear. The CDR3 extends over 15 amino acids. V dropped 0 bases and J dropped 2 bases, with 12 bases sitting between them. Germline assignment: CDR1 SGHRS and CDR2 YFSETQ. The CDR3 DNA is TGCGCCAGCAGCTTGGCGACCGGCAGAACCTACGAGCAGTACTTC. The encoded protein is CASSLATGRTYEQYF.

The chain links TRBV12-3 or TRBV12-4 to TRBJ2-1; D not certain. The CDR3 contains 14 residues. Trimming took 3 bases from V and 9 from J, leaving 15 bases between them. The CDR3 coding sequence is TGTGCCAGCAGTTTTGAATGGGAAGTCTCTGAGCAGTTCTTC. It encodes CASSFEWEVSEQFF.

The chain is built from TRBV20-1 and TRBJ2-7, with 9 bases matching TRBD2. The CDR3 totals 15 residues. The trim removed 0 bases at V and 5 bases at J, leaving 8 bases unmatched. CDR1 and CDR2 (germline): DFQATT, SNEGSKA (reference sequence). CDR3 loop: CSARDSAGGRNEQYF. Here the CDR3 DNA reads TGCAGTGCTAGAGATAGTGCGGGAGGGCGGAACGAGCAGTACTTC.

This clonotype has at least ten counts. The genes are TRBV20-1 and TRBJ1-2; 8 nucleotides line up with TRBD1. Germline lookup yields CDR1 DFQATT and CDR2 SNEGSKA (reference sequence). Trimming at V came to 5 bases and at J to 4 bases, leaving 12 bases not matched to a gene. The CDR3 extends over 15 amino acids. The CDR3 nucleotides read TGCAGTGCTCCTCATCAAAGGACAGGGACCTATGGCTACACCTTC. Translating it yields CSAPHQRTGTYGYTF.

V and J are TRBV7-2 and TRBJ2-2; 9 nucleotides align to TRBD1. The CDR3 is 15 amino acids. Germline CDR1 SGHTA, CDR2 FQGNSA. After removal of 5 bases from V and 6 bases from J, the junction contained 7 bases not matched to a gene. DNA of the CDR3: TGTGCCAGCAGCAAGGAAAGGACAGGGGCCGGGGAGCTGTTTTTT. It encodes CASSKERTGAGELFF.

This clonotype came up a few times. Here the CDR3 reads CSVATEPATEAFF. The CDR3 DNA is TGCAGCGTTGCGACAGAGCCTGCCACTGAAGCTTTCTTT. The chain is built from TRBV29-1 and TRBJ1-1; a weak D match, TRBD1 (5 bases). The CDR3 has 13 amino acids. The germline V and J ends were trimmed by 4 bases and 4 bases, with 13 bases remaining between them. Germline values: CDR1 SQVTM, CDR2 ANQGSEA.

This clonotype came up many times. The V gene is TRBV27, the J gene TRBJ1-2; perhaps TRBD1 as D (5 bases). The CDR3 covers 14 residues. Trimming took 6 bases from V and 2 from J, leaving 13 bases between them. Per germline, CDR1 MNHEY and CDR2 SMNVEV (reference sequence). CDR3 amino acids: CASSRGVPNYGYTF. The CDR3 DNA is TGTGCCAGCAGCCGAGGGGTTCCCAACTATGGCTACACCTTC.

The chain uses TRBV5-6 and TRBJ1-5; D is unclear. The V gene's germline CDR1 is SGHDT and CDR2 YYEEEE. There are 14 residues in the CDR3. Trimming pared 1 base from V and 11 bases from J, leaving 16 bases between. The CDR3 sequence: CASSLYQGRLAQHF. For the CDR3, the DNA is TGTGCCAGCAGCTTGTACCAAGGCCGCCTGGCCCAGCATTTT.

The chain joins TRBV5-1 to TRBJ1-2; the D gene is possibly TRBD1 (6 bases). Germline assignment: CDR1 SGHRS and CDR2 YFSETQ. Between the trimmed V and J ends, which lost 4 bases and 5 bases, there was a span of 18 bases. The CDR3 is made up of 15 amino acids. This CDR3 reads CASSDKTQGGYGYTF. The CDR3 DNA reads TGCGCCAGCAGCGATAAAACACAGGGAGGGTATGGCTACACCTTC.

This clonotype was seen only a few times. The gene calls are TRBV18 and TRBJ2-3; 7 nucleotides agree with TRBD2. Per the germline V gene, CDR1 is KGHSH and CDR2 is LQKENI. This CDR3 has 15 amino acids. V dropped 0 bases and J dropped 1; count of bases not matched to a gene: 1. CDR3 sequence: CASSPPAGGTDTQYF. The DNA of the CDR3 is TGTGCCAGCTCACCACCGGCGGGAGGCACAGATACGCAGTATTTT.

This clonotype was detected many times. The rearrangement uses TRBV5-5 and TRBJ2-2; D is uncertain. This CDR3 has 14 residues. Germline values: CDR1 SGHKS, CDR2 YYEKEE (reference sequence). Trimming cost V 1 base and J 6 bases, with 10 bases left between them. As DNA, the CDR3 is TGTGCCAGCAGCTTGCTAGTAAGCGCCGGGGAGCTGTTTTTT. It is translated as CASSLLVSAGELFF.

V and J are TRBV5-4 and TRBJ2-5, with D unclear. Germline-derived CDR1 and CDR2 are SGHNT and YYREEE (reference sequence). Trimming left V 5 bases short and J 1 base short, with 15 bases between. The CDR3 is 15 residues long. CDR3: CASSRSGRLQETQYF. CDR3 in DNA: TGTGCCAGCAGTCGCTCCGGACGTCTCCAAGAGACCCAGTACTTC.

This clonotype has a count of ten or more. The gene calls are TRBV6-1 and TRBJ2-7; TRBD1 agrees at 9 bases. J was trimmed by 7 bases and V by 3 bases; bases with no gene match: 13. The V gene's germline CDR1 is MNHNS and CDR2 SASEGT. The CDR3 has 16 amino acids. The DNA for the CDR3 is TGTGCCAGCAGTGACCCGGGACAGGGCCCTCTGTGGGAGCAGTACTTC. The encoded protein is CASSDPGQGPLWEQYF.

As concerns this clonotype: A much larger clone differs from this one at a single base, so this may be a read error. This chain connects TRBV29-1 to TRBJ1-1, with a weak D call TRBD1 (5 bases). Germline V gene lookup returns CDR1 SQVTM and CDR2 ANQGSEA. V was trimmed by 6 bases and J by 6 bases, leaving 14 bases between them. The CDR3 sequence is 12 residues long. The CDR3 reads CSVTGTYAEAFF. As DNA, the CDR3 is TGCAGCGTCACCGGGACCTACGCTGAAGCTTTCTTT.

This clonotype has ten or more counts. The CDR3 sequence is CASSLGSYGYTF. CDR3 DNA: TGTGCCAGCAGCTTGGGCAGCTATGGCTACACCTTC. The chain uses TRBV12-3 or TRBV12-4 and TRBJ1-2; D call uncertain. This CDR3 has 12 residues. Trimming took 6 bases from V and 4 from J, leaving 9 bases between them.

This clonotype came up a few times. CDR3 loop: CAISDGESTDTQYF. For the CDR3, the DNA is TGTGCCATCAGTGATGGCGAGAGCACAGATACGCAGTATTTT. The V gene is TRBV10-3, the J gene TRBJ2-3; D gene unclear. Germline V lookup: CDR1 ENHRY, CDR2 SYGVKD. The CDR3 is made up of 14 amino acids. V was cut by 3 bases and J by 0 bases, with 7 bases left in between.